What follows describes a single T cell receptor (beta chain). TCRdb redid the calling of the 5' RACE reads with MiXCR, one entry per CDR3 protein. The sample carries about 88,000 distinct CDR3 sequences, roughly 27% recorded once. Trimming stripped 5 bases from V and 8 bases from J, with 11 bases between. Germline-derived CDR1 and CDR2 are SGHRS and YFSETQ. This CDR3 comprises 12 residues. This sample is part of a study of CD8 T cells in ankylosing spondylitis. This sequence originates from a male donor with ankylosing spondylitis or in good health (not recorded which). The sequencing input was blood, either unsorted or a sorted T cell fraction (not recorded which). The gene calls are TRBV5-1 and TRBJ2-1; D not resolved. CDR3 sequence reads: CASREGYDEQFF. The DNA for the CDR3 is TGCGCCAGCAGAGAAGGTTACGATGAGCAGTTCTTC.